One sample yielded the 13 T cell receptor beta chains listed below, sequenced in a study of immune cell composition in non-small cell lung cancer (TCRdb year 2017). Libraries were constructed by the immunoSEQ multiplex PCR assay. TCRdb's version of the immuneACCESS table is confined to in-frame rearrangements and falls short of the full clone set. An unresolved V gene accounts for under half of the shortfall where checked; the remainder is of unknown origin. The sample table lists roughly 3,500 clones, 69% of them with a count of one. The ten biggest clones cover roughly 20% of the sample. Normal lung samples came from the same patient and were non-adjacent lung tissue collected as far from the tumour as possible, with a minimum distance of 3 cm. The specimen sequenced was non-adjacent lung tissue. Receptors originate from a human donor with non-small cell lung cancer.

The chain couples TRBV20-1 to TRBJ2-5; D remains ambiguous. This CDR3 contains 11 residues. Germline-derived CDR1 and CDR2 are DFQATT and SNEGSKA (reference sequence). The germline V and J ends were trimmed by 7 bases and 2 bases, with 8 bases remaining between them. CDR3 nucleotide sequence: TGCAGTGGTGACTGGCAAGAGACCCAGTACTTC. Translated, it gives CSGDWQETQYF.

The V call is TRBV4-3, the J call TRBJ2-3, with TRBD2 identical over 12 bases. Germline CDR1 and CDR2: LGHNA and YSLEER. The CDR3 runs to 15 residues. The ends lost 2 bases at V and 7 bases at J; junction bases unmatched: 4. The CDR3 DNA is TGCGCCAGCAGCCAACTAGCGGGGGGGGAATATACGCAGTATTTT. As protein: CASSQLAGGEYTQYF.

The chain has TRBV9 and TRBJ2-5, with 7 nucleotides matching TRBD1. CDR1 and CDR2 (germline): SGDLS, YYNGEE. The length of the CDR3 is 14 residues. V shed 3 bases, J shed 3 bases, and the junction held 5 bases outside the gene matches. The DNA of the CDR3 is TGTGCCAGCAGCGGCCTAACAGGGGAAGAGACCCAGTACTTC. As protein: CASSGLTGEETQYF.

The chain uses TRBV6-5 and TRBJ1-1; weak D call: TRBD1 (5 bases). This CDR3 spans 14 amino acids. CDR1 is MNHEY and CDR2 is SVGAGI in the germline V gene. Trimming stripped 5 bases from V and 3 bases from J, with 13 bases between. The CDR3 sequence: CASSGSGWDTEAFF. The CDR3 DNA is TGTGCCAGCAGTGGATCAGGGTGGGACACTGAAGCTTTCTTT.

The chain uses TRBV19 and TRBJ2-7, with 8 bases identical to TRBD1. The CDR3 length is 15 residues. V lost 3 bases and J lost 1; bases outside the gene matches: 5. Looked up from germline, CDR1 is LNHDA and CDR2 is SQIVND (reference sequence). Here the CDR3 reads CASSISGQVSYEQYF. Here the CDR3 DNA reads TGTGCCAGTAGTATTTCGGGACAGGTATCCTACGAGCAGTACTTC. Supplemented by reference TRBV19 and TRBJ2-7, the full variable domain reads DGGITQSPKYLFRKEGQNVTLSCEQNLNHDAMYWYRQDPGQGLRLIYYSQIVNDFQKGDIAEGYSVSREKKESFPLTVTSAQKNPTAFYLCASSISGQVSYEQYFGPGTRLTVT.

This chain connects TRBV19 to TRBJ1-2, with 9 bases aligning to TRBD1. Germline V CDR1 and CDR2: LNHDA, SQIVND (reference sequence). The CDR3 is 15 residues long. Unmatched junction bases numbered 4, after V lost 3 bases and J lost 2 bases. CDR3: CASSIWDRANYGYTF. The CDR3 bases are TGTGCCAGTAGTATTTGGGACAGGGCCAACTATGGCTACACCTTC.

This clone was observed a few times. V gene TRBV7-6 combines with J gene TRBJ2-5; 12 positions agree with TRBD2. Germline trimming cut 1 base from V and 4 bases from J; bases unmatched to any gene: 4. Germline V lookup: CDR1 SGHVS, CDR2 FNYEAQ. The CDR3 has 16 amino acids. In DNA form, the CDR3 reads TGTGCCAGCAGCTTAGGGACTAGCGGGGCCGGAGAGACCCAGTACTTC. It translates to CASSLGTSGAGETQYF.

This chain joins TRBV29-1 and TRBJ1-4; TRBD1 matches at 7 bases. V lost 7 bases, J lost 4 bases, and 3 bases stayed unmatched. The CDR3 is made up of 12 amino acids. CDR1 is SQVTM and CDR2 is ANQGSEA in the germline V gene. CDR3 DNA: TGCAGCGCGCAGGGGGATAATGAAAAACTGTTTTTT. This encodes CSAQGDNEKLFF.

The chain recombines TRBV11-1 with TRBJ1-5; D is undetermined. Deletions cut 8 bases from V and 0 bases from J, with 8 bases between. The length of the CDR3 is 13 residues. Germline CDR1 SGHAT, CDR2 FQDESV (reference sequence). The CDR3 reads CASAGGSNQPQHF. The CDR3 bases are TGTGCCAGCGCAGGTGGTAGCAATCAGCCCCAGCATTTT.

The chain employs TRBV5-1 and TRBJ2-7, with 9 bases that match TRBD2. V was pared by 4 bases and J by 6 bases, with 11 bases of the junction left unmatched. CDR1 and CDR2 from the germline V gene are SGHRS and YFSETQ. The CDR3 has 15 residues. Written as DNA, the CDR3 is TGCGCCAGCAGCCTGGGGCGGGGGGGCCCATTCGAGCAGTACTTC. Translating gives CASSLGRGGPFEQYF.

The V and J genes are TRBV7-9 and TRBJ2-2; maybe TRBD1 (5 bases). The CDR3 is 15 residues long. CDR1 SEHNR and CDR2 FQNEAQ come from the germline V gene (reference sequence). Trimming pared 6 bases from V and 6 bases from J, leaving 17 bases between. As DNA, the CDR3 is TGTGCCAGCAGACGGTCCAGGGTCGCGGCCGGGGAGCTGTTTTTT. It yields the protein CASRRSRVAAGELFF.

V gene TRBV9 combines with J gene TRBJ2-2; D uncertain. The CDR3 contains 12 residues. V lost 1 base and J lost 8, with 6 bases in between. Per germline, CDR1 SGDLS and CDR2 YYNGEE. The CDR3 loop is CASSVQQGELFF. Written as DNA, the CDR3 is TGTGCCAGCAGCGTACAACAGGGGGAGCTGTTTTTT.

The J gene is TRBJ2-7, the V gene TRBV28; D possibly corresponds to TRBD2 (6 bases). The CDR3 loop spans 13 amino acids. Trimming pared 11 bases from V and 2 bases from J, leaving 16 bases between. The germline CDR1 and CDR2 sequences are MDHEN and SYDVKM. CDR3: CASVGGPTYEQYF. The DNA of the CDR3 is TGTGCCTCGGTCGGGGGACCAACCTACGAGCAGTACTTC.